The 27 T cell receptor beta chains in this list originate from one sample, sequenced in a study of CD8 T cells in ankylosing spondylitis. Points from the study as a whole: A motif in TCR beta, a set of roughly eight highly homologous variants, appeared characteristic of ankylosing spondylitis blood.

For these TCRs, the target antigens are not known. Via MiXCR, TCRdb re-called the 5' RACE reads, giving one row per CDR3 protein. The repertoire holds approximately 300,000 distinct CDR3 sequences, with 8% as singletons. Sequences were obtained from blood, either unsorted or a sorted T cell fraction (not recorded which). The receptors derive from a male donor with ankylosing spondylitis.

This clonotype was seen at least ten times. CDR3 in DNA: TGCGCCAGCAGCCAAGGGGACAGTAGAGACGAGCAGTACTTC. Translating gives CASSQGDSRDEQYF. V gene TRBV4-3 combines with J gene TRBJ2-7, with 7 bases aligning to TRBD1. CDR1 is LGHNA and CDR2 is YSLEER in the germline V gene. V shed 1 base, J shed 5 bases, and the junction held 5 bases outside the gene matches. This CDR3 contains 14 residues.

The gene calls are TRBV12-3 or TRBV12-4 and TRBJ2-1; D uncertain. V gave up 1 base and J gave up 8 bases, with 9 bases separating them. The CDR3 contains 13 residues. Here the CDR3 DNA reads TGTGCCAGCAGTTTAGTGCGGCACGATGAGCAGTTCTTC. Protein: CASSLVRHDEQFF.

The V and J genes are TRBV7-8 and TRBJ2-3; tentatively, D is TRBD1 (6 bases). The CDR3 has 18 residues. Per the germline V gene, CDR1 is SGHVS and CDR2 is FQNEAQ. The V gene lost 5 bases and the J gene lost 0 bases, with 21 bases spanning the gap. CDR3 coding DNA: TGTGCCAGCAGCACACAGGGAAAGTTGAGGATGAGCACAGATACGCAGTATTTT. This translates into CASSTQGKLRMSTDTQYF.

This clonotype was recorded many times. The rearrangement uses TRBV11-1 and TRBJ2-3; D perhaps matches TRBD2 (6 bases). CDR1 and CDR2 (germline): SGHAT, FQDESV (reference sequence). The CDR3 has 13 amino acids. V lost 5 bases to trimming and J lost 4 bases, with 10 bases between them. Written as DNA, the CDR3 is TGTGCCAGCAGCCCCGGAGGGGCAGATACGCAGTATTTT. Its translation is CASSPGGADTQYF.

This clonotype was counted a few times. The chain is built from TRBV12-3 or TRBV12-4 and TRBJ2-3, with D unclear. CDR3 size: 15 residues. V shed 5 bases and J shed 2 bases, with 14 bases lying between them. The CDR3 bases are TGTGCCAGCAGTAACGCTGGGTTCCTCACAGATACGCAGTATTTT. Translation gives CASSNAGFLTDTQYF.

The genes are TRBV4-1 and TRBJ2-7; D is undetermined. The germline gives CDR1 MGHRA, CDR2 YSYEKL. This CDR3 spans 13 amino acids. V shed 1 base and J shed 5 bases, with 9 bases lying between them. CDR3 in DNA: TGCGCCAGCAGCCAAGTAGATTGGGACGAGCAGTACTTC. Translating gives CASSQVDWDEQYF.

The chain combines TRBV15 with TRBJ2-3; D might be TRBD1 (5 bases). This CDR3 is 13 amino acids long. Germline V gene lookup returns CDR1 LNHNV and CDR2 YYDKDF (reference sequence). Between the trimmed V and J ends, which lost 8 bases and 0 bases, there was a span of 9 bases. CDR3 region: CATLRQSTDTQYF. In nucleotides, the CDR3 is TGTGCCACCTTGCGACAGAGCACAGATACGCAGTATTTT.

The rearrangement joins TRBV13 to TRBJ2-3, with 8 bases matching TRBD2. This CDR3 is 16 amino acids long. J lost 2 bases, V lost 4 bases, and 8 bases had no gene match. CDR1 and CDR2 (germline): PRHDT, FYEKMQ (reference sequence). CDR3 residues: CASSSRGSGATDTQYF. The CDR3 bases are TGTGCCAGCAGCTCCAGGGGTAGCGGGGCCACAGATACGCAGTATTTT.

A few counts support this clonotype. The V call is TRBV29-1, the J call TRBJ1-1, with D uncertain. Trimming left V 3 bases short and J 2 bases short, with 10 bases between. Germline CDR1 and CDR2: SQVTM and ANQGSEA. The CDR3 is 13 amino acids. This CDR3 reads CSVDRAANTEAFF. In DNA form, the CDR3 reads TGCAGCGTTGACCGGGCAGCCAACACTGAAGCTTTCTTT.

The table lists this clonotype with many counts. This CDR3 is CASSLGKTQYF. CDR3 sequence (DNA): TGCGCCAGCAGCTTGGGAAAGACCCAGTACTTC. The chain recombines TRBV5-1 with TRBJ2-5; no reliable D call. The CDR3 spans 11 residues. Germline V lookup: CDR1 SGHRS, CDR2 YFSETQ. V lost 0 bases, J lost 6 bases, and 3 bases lay in between. The full variable domain, in which reference TRBV5-1 and TRBJ2-5 provide the parts outside the CDR3, is KAGVTQTPRYLIKTRGQQVTLSCSPISGHRSVSWYQQTPGQGLQFLFEYFSETQRNKGNFPGRFSGRQFSNSRSEMNVSTLELGDSALYLCASSLGKTQYFGPGTRLLVL.

This clonotype was seen a few times. The rearrangement joins TRBV9 to TRBJ2-7; D may be TRBD1 (5 bases). V was clipped by 4 bases and J by 2 bases, with 16 bases between them. The CDR3 is made up of 15 amino acids. Germline V CDR1 and CDR2: SGDLS, YYNGEE. CDR3 sequence reads: CASSWGWGSAYEQYF. CDR3 sequence (DNA): TGTGCCAGCAGCTGGGGATGGGGCAGTGCCTACGAGCAGTACTTC.

The chain couples TRBV5-4 to TRBJ2-2, with a tentative D call TRBD2 (5 bases). Germline-derived CDR1 and CDR2 are SGHNT and YYREEE (reference sequence). The CDR3 extends over 16 amino acids. Trimming left V 4 bases short and J 3 bases short, with 16 bases between. CDR3 coding DNA: TGTGCCAGCAGCCCCCCACCCGGGGTTCACACCGGGGAGCTGTTTTTT. Its translation: CASSPPPGVHTGELFF.

This clonotype came up a few times. The chain couples TRBV13 to TRBJ2-2, with D possibly TRBD2 on 5 matching bases. CDR3 length equals 16 residues. Trimming left V 4 bases short and J 1 base short, with 13 bases between. Germline CDR1 and CDR2: PRHDT and FYEKMQ (reference sequence). In DNA, the CDR3 is TGTGCCAGCAGCTACGGACGGGAAGTGAACACCGGGGAGCTGTTTTTT. It translates to CASSYGREVNTGELFF.

This clonotype was picked up many times. The V gene is TRBV12-3 or TRBV12-4, the J gene TRBJ2-2; 7 bases agree with TRBD2. The CDR3 covers 16 residues. Trimming removed 6 bases from V and 5 bases from J; junction bases left unmatched: 12. The CDR3 reads CASSQFGLVRTGELFF. The CDR3 coding sequence is TGTGCCAGCAGCCAGTTCGGACTAGTAAGGACCGGGGAGCTGTTTTTT.

V and J are TRBV30 and TRBJ1-1; D gene ambiguous. The CDR3 has 14 residues. Trimming cost V 3 bases and J 5 bases, with 16 bases left between them. The germline gives CDR1 GTSNPN, CDR2 SVGIG (reference sequence). The DNA of the CDR3 is TGTGCCTGGAGCCCTTTCCTTGGGAGGACTGAAGCTTTCTTT. Its translation: CAWSPFLGRTEAFF.

The table lists this clonotype with many counts. The gene calls are TRBV2 and TRBJ2-1; D call uncertain. V lost 5 bases, J lost 1 base, and 6 bases lay in between. CDR1 and CDR2 (germline): SNHLY, FYNNEI. This CDR3 is 13 amino acids long. This chain's CDR3 is CASSWSSYNEQFF. CDR3 DNA: TGTGCCAGCAGTTGGTCTTCCTACAATGAGCAGTTCTTC.

This chain uses TRBV20-1 with TRBJ2-1; D gene ambiguous. This CDR3 contains 12 residues. The germline CDR1 and CDR2 sequences are DFQATT and SNEGSKA (reference sequence). The germline V and J ends were trimmed by 3 bases and 7 bases, with 10 bases remaining between them. CDR3 protein: CSASPEPNEQFF. The CDR3 DNA follows: TGCAGTGCTAGTCCGGAGCCAAATGAGCAGTTCTTC.

The gene calls are TRBV2 and TRBJ2-5, with 11 bases matching TRBD2. Germline-derived CDR1 and CDR2 are SNHLY and FYNNEI. V gave up 6 bases and J gave up 5 bases; unmatched junction bases: 8. There are 15 residues in the CDR3. This CDR3 is CASSLAGGLVETQYF. As DNA, the CDR3 is TGTGCCAGCAGCCTAGCGGGAGGATTGGTGGAGACCCAGTACTTC.

This clonotype has only a few counts. V and J are TRBV5-1 and TRBJ2-5, with 7 nucleotides matching TRBD1. V was clipped by 0 bases and J by 5 bases; unmatched bases: 7. The CDR3 loop spans 15 amino acids. The germline V gene has CDR1 SGHRS and CDR2 YFSETQ. CDR3 DNA: TGCGCCAGCAGCTTGGCCCGAGGGGGCGAGGAGACCCAGTACTTC. Encoded protein: CASSLARGGEETQYF.

This clonotype has ten or more counts. This chain connects TRBV7-9 to TRBJ2-7; D gene unclear. The ends were cut back, 2 bases at V and 6 bases at J, with 11 bases in the middle. Germline V gene data show CDR1 as SEHNR and CDR2 as FQNEAQ (reference sequence). The CDR3 is made up of 13 amino acids. DNA of the CDR3: TGTGCCAGCAGCTTAAATAGTATCCGCGAGCAGTACTTC. Translated: CASSLNSIREQYF.

This CDR3 is CASSLIGWGQFF. CDR3 DNA: TGCGCCAGCAGCCTCATAGGTTGGGGGCAGTTCTTC. The chain combines TRBV4-1 with TRBJ2-1, with unresolved D. The V gene's germline CDR1 is MGHRA and CDR2 YSYEKL. The CDR3 has 12 amino acids. V was clipped by 4 bases and J by 12 bases, with 13 bases between them.

Regarding this clonotype: This may be a read error, as it is one base from a much larger clone. This chain uses TRBV20-1 with TRBJ2-3; D not resolved. The CDR3 is 12 amino acids. Germline V gene data show CDR1 as DFQATT and CDR2 as SNEGSKA (reference sequence). CDR3 sequence reads: CSARGYPDMQYF. CDR3 DNA sequence: TGCAGTGCTAGAGGCTACCCAGATATGCAGTATTTT.

This clonotype was observed many times. The V gene is TRBV10-3, the J gene TRBJ2-7; 9 bases line up with TRBD1. V lost 6 bases and J lost 4; bases outside the gene matches: 7. CDR3 length equals 14 residues. The V gene's germline CDR1 is ENHRY and CDR2 SYGVKD. The CDR3 spells CAISHRGRRYEQYF. For the CDR3, the DNA is TGTGCCATCAGCCACAGGGGGCGAAGGTACGAGCAGTACTTC.

V usage is TRBV27 and J usage is TRBJ2-5; D is uncertain. This CDR3 is 10 amino acids long. Trimming shortened V by 8 bases and J by 7 bases, and 8 bases separated the two germline ends. The germline V gene encodes CDR1 MNHEY and CDR2 SMNVEV (reference sequence). The CDR3 DNA reads as TGTGCCAGCGGCCTTTCGACCCAGTACTTC. Translation: CASGLSTQYF.

The V and J genes are TRBV14 and TRBJ2-2; D is possibly TRBD1 or TRBD2 (5 bases each). Germline values: CDR1 SGHDN, CDR2 FVKESK. V lost 0 bases to trimming and J lost 6 bases, with 14 bases between them. This CDR3 contains 16 residues. In DNA, the CDR3 is TGTGCCAGCAGCCAAGAGAGGGACCCATGGTCCGGGGAGCTGTTTTTT. Its protein is CASSQERDPWSGELFF. The full variable domain, completed using reference TRBV14 and TRBJ2-2, is EAGVTQFPSHSVIEKGQTVTLRCDPISGHDNLYWYRRVMGKEIKFLLHFVKESKQDESGMPNNRFLAERTGGTYSTLKVQPAELEDSGVYFCASSQERDPWSGELFFGEGSRLTVL.

CDR3 sequence: CASSLVPEANGYTF. For the CDR3, the DNA is TGCGCCAGCAGCTTGGTTCCAGAGGCGAATGGCTACACCTTC. This chain links TRBV5-1 with TRBJ1-2; unclear D gene. The CDR3 is made up of 14 amino acids. Germline CDR1 SGHRS, CDR2 YFSETQ. The V end was cut by 0 bases, the J end by 6 bases, with 12 bases between. Full variable domain (outside the CDR3, taken from reference TRBV5-1 and TRBJ1-2): KAGVTQTPRYLIKTRGQQVTLSCSPISGHRSVSWYQQTPGQGLQFLFEYFSETQRNKGNFPGRFSGRQFSNSRSEMNVSTLELGDSALYLCASSLVPEANGYTFGSGTRLTVV.

In its sample, this clonotype was seen many times. The chain links TRBV12-3 or TRBV12-4 to TRBJ2-3, with 15 bases identical to TRBD2. Trimming at V came to 5 bases and at J to 4 bases, leaving 4 bases not matched to a gene. The CDR3 has 16 amino acids. CDR3 in DNA: TGTGCCAGCAGTCCTGGACTAGCGGGAGGGCCAGATACGCAGTATTTT. This gives the protein CASSPGLAGGPDTQYF.